This T cell receptor (beta chain) is drawn from a study of T cell responses to AZD1222 COVID-19 vaccine. Researchers grouped second doses given at about 4 or about 12 weeks into one pool. In the case of this clone: The antigen remains undetermined.

Data came from immunoSEQ multiplex PCR; TCRdb stores just in-frame clones and leaves some out. Among over 50,000 clones listed, around 81% were seen once. Trimming pared 4 bases from V and 0 bases from J, leaving 19 bases between. Germline V gives CDR1 LNHDA, CDR2 SQIVND (reference sequence). The CDR3 totals 18 residues. Overall study findings and caveats: There were repertoire samples only from the period after the peak T cell response. Researchers report vaccine-associated CD4 TCRs spanning spike, with dominance at 160-218 and 743-854. Donors in the cohort were predominantly white British and more often female, and clonal diversity was possibly underestimated.

J is TRBJ2-1 and V is TRBV19; D ambiguous. The sequence derives from an adult who received the AZD1222 COVID-19 vaccine. This sample comprised peripheral blood, obtained 28 days after the second AZD1222 dose. DNA for the CDR3: TGTGCCAGTAGTACCTCCAAAATGGGCACGCTCTCCTACAATGAGCAGTTCTTC. Protein product: CASSTSKMGTLSYNEQFF. Based on the CDR3 plus reference TRBV19 and TRBJ2-1, the full variable domain is DGGITQSPKYLFRKEGQNVTLSCEQNLNHDAMYWYRQDPGQGLRLIYYSQIVNDFQKGDIAEGYSVSREKKESFPLTVTSAQKNPTAFYLCASSTSKMGTLSYNEQFFGPGTRLTVL.